The TCR beta chain described here comes from a study of T cell repertoires in cytomegalovirus infection. The overall study: Evidence of both CMV infection and a matching HLA type came from public TCR beta signatures.

Each CDR3 protein gets one entry after TCRdb re-called the reads with MiXCR. This sample carries about 250,000 distinct CDR3 sequences, about a sixth of them seen once, and the ten largest clones take around 47%. From germline, CDR1 is MDHEN and CDR2 SYDVKM. The CDR3 is made up of 16 amino acids. The V end was cut by 6 bases, the J end by 9 bases, with 27 bases between. Overall study results and limits: The ex vivo response was dominated by HLA-C-restricted CMV-specific TCR beta clonotypes.

This clonotype was seen ten or more times. The antigen remains undetermined. The sample taken for sequencing was CD8+ T cells from PBMCs. This receptor was obtained from a human donor in good health (CMV status not recorded). Some clones in this sample may be carry-over from other donors' samples. The chain has TRBV28 and TRBJ2-7; D is perhaps TRBD1 (5 bases). The CDR3 nucleotides read TGTGCCAGCAGGCCCCGACAGCCAGCGTTTTCTACGAGGCAGTACTTC. This encodes CASRPRQPAFSTRQYF.